The 17 T cell receptor beta chains below all came from one sample that was sequenced in a study of OX40 agonist ivuxolimab in advanced cancers. Measured with immunoSEQ multiplex PCR; TCRdb has only the in-frame clones, and not every one. Of over 100,000 clones in the sample, about 94% were seen once. Sample: CD4+ or CD8+ T cells sorted from blood, taken in a trial of the OX40 agonist ivuxolimab. The origin of the receptors is an adult with an advanced solid tumor such as melanoma, head and neck, liver or kidney cancer.

This rearrangement joins TRBV10-3 to TRBJ1-2; no clear D. With 2 bases removed from V and 5 bases from J, the gap between germline ends came to 12 bases. The germline V gene encodes CDR1 ENHRY and CDR2 SYGVKD. The CDR3 loop spans 14 amino acids. For the CDR3, the DNA is TGTGCCATCAGTGAGGTTGGACCGGGGTATGGCTACACCTTC. Amino acids: CAISEVGPGYGYTF.

The chain carries TRBV6-1 and TRBJ1-2; no firm D call. The CDR3 length is 11 residues. The V and J ends lost 6 bases and 8 bases respectively, with 10 bases between them. Germline values: CDR1 MNHNS, CDR2 SASEGT. The DNA of the CDR3 is TGTGCCAGCAGCCGGGCCGGCGGCTACACCTTC. Amino acid sequence: CASSRAGGYTF.

The chain employs TRBV15 and TRBJ2-6; no firm D call. The CDR3 is 15 amino acids. Germline V CDR1 and CDR2: LNHNV, YYDKDF (reference sequence). Trimming stripped 0 bases from V and 0 bases from J, with 3 bases between. This chain's CDR3 is CATSRDGSGANVLTF. The CDR3, as DNA: TGTGCCACCAGCAGAGATGGCTCTGGGGCCAACGTCCTGACTTTC.

The chain is built from TRBV6-4 and TRBJ1-3; weak D call: TRBD1 (6 bases). Per germline, CDR1 MRHNA and CDR2 SNTAGT. CDR3 length: 15 amino acids. V was cut by 4 bases and J by 1 base, with 11 bases left in between. CDR3 protein: CASSGQDLSGNTIYF. CDR3 nucleotides: TGTGCCAGCAGTGGACAGGATCTTTCTGGAAACACCATATATTTT.

The chain links TRBV7-6 to TRBJ1-3; D might be TRBD1 (5 bases). The germline gives CDR1 SGHVS, CDR2 FNYEAQ. V was trimmed by 6 bases and J by 2 bases, leaving 14 bases between them. CDR3 length: 15 residues. In nucleotides, the CDR3 is TGTGCCAGCAGTACCAATCGGGGGACTGGAAACACCATATATTTT. It codes for CASSTNRGTGNTIYF.

Turning to this clone: This sample also contains other DNA sequences that code for the same CDR3. The chain is built from TRBV19 and TRBJ2-2; possible D gene TRBD2, 6 bases. V lost 1 base and J lost 5, with 11 bases in between. This CDR3 is built from 15 residues. The germline CDR1 and CDR2 sequences are LNHDA and SQIVND (reference sequence). CDR3 in amino acids: CASSIGRRDTGELFF. CDR3 sequence (DNA): TGTGCCAGTAGTATAGGTCGGAGGGATACCGGGGAGCTGTTTTTT.

The chain combines TRBV6-5 with TRBJ2-5; the D is unclear. The end of the DNA fits TRBJ2-7 better, so the J call may be wrong. CDR1 and CDR2 from the germline V gene are MNHEY and SVGAGI. The CDR3 has 13 amino acids. The CDR3 loop is CASSYSASYEQYF. The CDR3 DNA follows: TGTGCCAGCAGTTACTCGGCCAGCTACGAGCAGTACTTC.

DNA of the CDR3: TGTGCCAGCAGCCAAGGTCAGACATACGATAAAGAGACCCAGTACTTC. Amino acids: CASSQGQTYDKETQYF. The rearrangement links TRBV4-2 to TRBJ2-5; D unresolved. This CDR3 has 16 amino acids. The germline CDR1 and CDR2 sequences are LGHNA and YNFKEQ. Trimming stripped 1 base from V and 3 bases from J, with 15 bases between.

The V gene is TRBV9, the J gene TRBJ2-5; D might be TRBD2 (5 bases). The CDR3 consists of 16 residues. Germline loops: CDR1 SGDLS, CDR2 YYNGEE. Trimming removed 4 bases at V and 2 bases at J, with 18 bases between. The CDR3 protein is CASSPPGEGRQETQYF. The CDR3 nucleotides are TGTGCCAGCAGCCCACCCGGGGAAGGACGTCAAGAGACCCAGTACTTC.

The chain couples TRBV6-1 to TRBJ1-1, with TRBD1 matching 9 bases. The CDR3 extends over 14 amino acids. Germline CDR1 MNHNS, CDR2 SASEGT. The V gene end was trimmed by 5 bases and the J gene end by 4 bases; junction bases not matched to a gene: 5. CDR3 region: CASSRTGVGTEAFF. In nucleotides, the CDR3 is TGTGCCAGCAGTAGGACAGGGGTCGGCACTGAAGCTTTCTTT.

The chain is built from TRBV18 and TRBJ2-3; D is perhaps TRBD2 (5 bases). Trimming pared 3 bases from V and 8 bases from J, leaving 9 bases between. The length of the CDR3 is 12 residues. The germline CDR1 and CDR2 sequences are KGHSH and LQKENI. The CDR3 sequence: CASSPREGTQYF. CDR3 in DNA: TGTGCCAGCTCACCGCGTGAGGGTACGCAGTATTTT.

V gene TRBV7-9 combines with J gene TRBJ1-5; 8 bases agree with TRBD1. V gave up 5 bases and J gave up 4 bases; unmatched junction bases: 7. The germline gives CDR1 SEHNR, CDR2 FQNEAQ (reference sequence). This CDR3 has 15 residues. This CDR3 reads CASSPTGEKNQPQHF. The CDR3 bases are TGTGCCAGCAGCCCGACAGGGGAAAAAAATCAGCCCCAGCATTTT.

The chain links TRBV29-1 to TRBJ1-4, with D uncertain. The CDR3 loop spans 12 amino acids. V gave up 7 bases and J gave up 8 bases, with 14 bases separating them. Germline V gene data show CDR1 as SQVTM and CDR2 as ANQGSEA. Written as DNA, the CDR3 is TGCAGCGGAAAGCACCAAGGGGAAAAACTGTTTTTT. Translating gives CSGKHQGEKLFF.

This chain joins TRBV7-2 and TRBJ1-5; a possible D gene is TRBD1 (5 bases). V lost 5 bases, J lost 10 bases, and 18 bases lay in between. This CDR3 region has 14 residues. Germline-derived CDR1 and CDR2 are SGHTA and FQGNSA. CDR3 protein: CASSPSGGPSPQHF. The CDR3 DNA is TGTGCCAGCAGCCCTTCCGGGGGACCCTCCCCCCAGCATTTT.

In this sample, this clone turned up once. The rearrangement links TRBV5-1 to TRBJ2-1; 9 bases map to TRBD2. The germline V gene encodes CDR1 SGHRS and CDR2 YFSETQ. This CDR3 spans 16 amino acids. Trimming took 4 bases from V and 4 from J; bases not matched to a gene: 9. The CDR3 DNA reads as TGCGCCAGCAGCCCTCCGGGACTAGCCACGTACAATGAGCAGTTCTTC. Translation: CASSPPGLATYNEQFF.

V is TRBV27 and J is TRBJ2-1; D is ambiguous. Germline CDR1 and CDR2: MNHEY and SMNVEV (reference sequence). The CDR3 consists of 14 residues. Trimming took 6 bases from V and 4 from J, leaving 13 bases between them. CDR3 protein: CASRGPARYNEQFF. In DNA, the CDR3 is TGTGCCAGCAGGGGTCCAGCGCGGTACAATGAGCAGTTCTTC.

The chain links TRBV7-2 to TRBJ1-5; the D gene is possibly TRBD1 (5 bases). Germline V lookup: CDR1 SGHTA, CDR2 FQGNSA. The CDR3 extends over 15 amino acids. V was clipped by 4 bases and J by 1 base, with 11 bases between them. CDR3: CASSSAGTSNQPQHF. The CDR3 region has the DNA TGTGCCAGCAGCTCCGCAGGGACGAGCAATCAGCCCCAGCATTTT.